Each of the 19 T cell receptor beta chains below was sequenced from the same sample in a study of T cell responses to AZD1222 COVID-19 vaccine. Data came from immunoSEQ multiplex PCR; TCRdb stores just in-frame clones and leaves some out. The repertoire holds 200,000 or so clones, with 90% to 95% as singletons. The starting material was peripheral blood, obtained on day 0 of AZD1222 vaccination. The origin of the receptors is an adult in good health.

This rearrangement joins TRBV11-1 to TRBJ2-7; D possibly uses TRBD1 or TRBD2 (6 bases each). The V gene's germline CDR1 is SGHAT and CDR2 FQDESV (reference sequence). The CDR3 has 13 amino acids. V gave up 5 bases and J gave up 7 bases, with 15 bases separating them. The CDR3 nucleotides are TGTGCCAGCAGCAGCTCCGGGGGCCTTGAGCAGTACTTC. Translating it yields CASSSSGGLEQYF.

V gene TRBV7-9 combines with J gene TRBJ1-5; tentative D call: TRBD1 (6 bases). CDR1 is SEHNR and CDR2 is FQNEAQ in the germline V gene (reference sequence). V lost 6 bases to trimming and J lost 5 bases, with 11 bases between them. CDR3 length: 13 residues. CDR3: CASSSRTDQPQHF. CDR3 nucleotides: TGTGCCAGCAGTTCCCGGACAGATCAGCCCCAGCATTTT.

The chain links TRBV28 to TRBJ2-1, with a possible D match to TRBD2 (6 bases). Germline values: CDR1 MDHEN, CDR2 SYDVKM. Trimming removed 7 bases from V and 4 bases from J, with 23 bases in between. The CDR3 spans 17 residues. The DNA for the CDR3 is TGTGCCAGCATCCCGCGGGGAGCGAATGTACAATACAATGAGCAGTTCTTC. It yields the protein CASIPRGANVQYNEQFF.

The V and J genes are TRBV2 and TRBJ2-1; D remains unclear. V lost 3 bases and J 7 bases, leaving 10 bases between the germline ends. The germline gives CDR1 SNHLY, CDR2 FYNNEI. CDR3 size: 13 residues. The chain's CDR3 is CASSDQPENEQFF. CDR3 nucleotide sequence: TGTGCCAGCAGTGATCAACCAGAGAATGAGCAGTTCTTC. The variable domain in full, with the rest retrieved from reference TRBV2 and TRBJ2-1, is EPEVTQTPSHQVTQMGQEVILRCVPISNHLYFYWYRQILGQKVEFLVSFYNNEISEKSEIFDDQFSVERPDGSNFTLKIRSTKLEDSAMYFCASSDQPENEQFFGPGTRLTVL.

This chain joins TRBV11-2 and TRBJ2-2; no clear D gene. The V gene lost 5 bases and the J gene lost 5 bases, with 12 bases spanning the gap. This CDR3 comprises 14 residues. Germline loops: CDR1 SGHAT, CDR2 FQNNGV. The DNA of the CDR3 is TGTGCCAGCAGCATTTACGCATCGACCGGGGAGCTGTTTTTT. It translates to CASSIYASTGELFF. The full variable domain, with the rest looked up from reference TRBV11-2 and TRBJ2-2, is EAGVAQSPRYKIIEKRQSVAFWCNPISGHATLYWYQQILGQGPKLLIQFQNNGVVDDSQLPKDRFSAERLKGVDSTLKIQPAKLEDSAVYLCASSIYASTGELFFGEGSRLTVL.

The DNA for the CDR3 is TGTGCCAGCAGCTTCCCAGGTCCCTACTACGAGCAGTACTTC. Protein product: CASSFPGPYYEQYF. The chain recombines TRBV12-1 with TRBJ2-7; the table's TRBD1 call for D was not verified on the DNA. TRBV12-1 is recorded as a pseudogene. The length of the CDR3 is 14 residues.

The V gene is TRBV19, the J gene TRBJ1-1; 7 positions match TRBD1. Germline CDR1 reads LNHDA; CDR2 reads SQIVND (reference sequence). This CDR3 has 12 residues. J lost 8 bases, V lost 7 bases, and 7 bases had no gene match. The chain's CDR3 is CASNLGTAEAFF. The CDR3, as DNA: TGTGCCAGTAACCTAGGGACAGCCGAAGCTTTCTTT.

This chain joins TRBV28 and TRBJ2-3; possibly TRBD1 or TRBD2 for D (7 bases each). V was shortened by 6 bases and J by 3 bases, with 16 bases between the two germline ends. CDR3 length: 15 residues. Germline V gives CDR1 MDHEN, CDR2 SYDVKM. The CDR3 reads CASRMTGRGTDTQYF. DNA for the CDR3: TGTGCCAGCAGAATGACAGGGAGGGGAACAGATACGCAGTATTTT.

This clone was seen once. This rearrangement joins TRBV29-1 to TRBJ2-5; D gene unclear. This CDR3 has 15 amino acids. Germline CDR1 reads SQVTM; CDR2 reads ANQGSEA. Trimming took 3 bases from V and 5 from J, leaving 19 bases between them. The CDR3 spells CSVEGLASGRETQYF. For the CDR3, the DNA is TGCAGCGTTGAGGGGTTAGCTTCGGGTCGGGAGACCCAGTACTTC.

V and J are TRBV11-2 and TRBJ1-6; TRBD1 is a possible D gene (6 bases). This CDR3 is 16 amino acids long. Per the germline V gene, CDR1 is SGHAT and CDR2 is FQNNGV. V lost 0 bases and J lost 10, with 16 bases in between. CDR3 protein: CASSLDVGGAGSPLHF. The CDR3 region has the DNA TGTGCCAGCAGCTTAGATGTAGGGGGGGCTGGGTCACCCCTCCACTTT.

V is TRBV9 and J is TRBJ1-1, with a possible D match to TRBD1 (5 bases). The V gene lost 2 bases and the J gene lost 2 bases, with 7 bases spanning the gap. Per germline, CDR1 SGDLS and CDR2 YYNGEE. The CDR3 loop spans 13 amino acids. DNA of the CDR3: TGTGCCAGCAGCGTCAGGGACAACACTGAAGCTTTCTTT. Protein sequence: CASSVRDNTEAFF.

The V call is TRBV28, the J call TRBJ2-3, with TRBD1 as a possible D gene (5 bases). Germline assignment: CDR1 MDHEN and CDR2 SYDVKM. This CDR3 has 17 residues. The V end was cut by 3 bases, the J end by 2 bases, with 18 bases between. The CDR3 DNA follows: TGTGCCAGCAGTTTTCCCACCCTCAGGGTAACCACAGATACGCAGTATTTT. Translated, it gives CASSFPTLRVTTDTQYF.

The J gene is TRBJ1-2, the V gene TRBV9, with 8 nucleotides matching TRBD1. V gave up 3 bases and J gave up 3 bases; unmatched junction bases: 4. The length of the CDR3 is 14 residues. Germline V gives CDR1 SGDLS, CDR2 YYNGEE. CDR3 coding DNA: TGTGCCAGCAGCGATACAGGGGGTCACTATGGCTACACCTTC. Translated: CASSDTGGHYGYTF.

This chain links TRBV19 with TRBJ1-5; no clear D. Germline V gives CDR1 LNHDA, CDR2 SQIVND (reference sequence). The CDR3 runs 14 residues. V was pared by 6 bases and J by 0 bases, with 9 bases between. The chain's CDR3 is CASRWAYSNQPQHF. In DNA form, the CDR3 reads TGTGCCAGTAGATGGGCATATAGCAATCAGCCCCAGCATTTT.

The CDR3 region is CASSLGGGRDGYTF. CDR3 DNA sequence: TGTGCCAGCAGCTTGGGAGGGGGCCGGGATGGCTACACCTTC. The chain couples TRBV5-4 to TRBJ1-2; 7 nucleotides align to TRBD1. V gave up 0 bases and J gave up 6 bases; unmatched junction bases: 5. The length of the CDR3 is 14 residues. CDR1 is SGHNT and CDR2 is YYREEE in the germline V gene (reference sequence).

V gene TRBV7-9 combines with J gene TRBJ2-5; 9 bases are shared with TRBD1. The CDR3 sequence is 15 residues long. The trim removed 6 bases at V and 5 bases at J, leaving 10 bases unmatched. Germline assignment: CDR1 SEHNR and CDR2 FQNEAQ (reference sequence). The CDR3 coding sequence is TGTGCCAGCAGTCGAGGACAGGGGCCAGGGGAGACCCAGTACTTC. This encodes CASSRGQGPGETQYF.

The rearrangement joins TRBV20-1 to TRBJ2-2; D possibly corresponds to TRBD2 (5 bases). The germline V gene encodes CDR1 DFQATT and CDR2 SNEGSKA (reference sequence). The CDR3 has 14 amino acids. V lost 3 bases and J lost 1, with 9 bases in between. The DNA for the CDR3 is TGCAGTGCTAGTGGAGAGGGGAACACCGGGGAGCTGTTTTTT. Its translation is CSASGEGNTGELFF.

This chain joins TRBV9 and TRBJ2-7, with TRBD2 identical over 10 bases. V gave up 0 bases and J gave up 4 bases; unmatched junction bases: 7. CDR1 and CDR2 (germline): SGDLS, YYNGEE. CDR3 length: 16 amino acids. As DNA, the CDR3 is TGTGCCAGCAGCGTAGAGCCTAGCGGGAGCGCGTACGAGCAGTACTTC. Amino acids: CASSVEPSGSAYEQYF.

This chain connects TRBV7-9 to TRBJ1-2; the D is unclear. There are 16 residues in the CDR3. The germline V and J ends were trimmed by 5 bases and 4 bases, with 20 bases remaining between them. Germline CDR1 reads SEHNR; CDR2 reads FQNEAQ (reference sequence). CDR3 bases: TGTGCCAGCAGCCGGATCCGGGGTGGAGGCGGCTATGGCTACACCTTC. This gives the protein CASSRIRGGGGYGYTF.